This T cell receptor beta chain was captured by sequencing in a study of blood T cell repertoires in COVID-19. Background on the study: COVID-19 samples, acute and convalescent, were from the United States, Italy and Spain. T cells, B-cell-depleted T cells, or PBMCs provided the cDNA or gDNA that served as material.

Germline assignment: CDR1 LGHDT and CDR2 YNNKEL (reference sequence). The CDR3 has 17 amino acids. Trimming at V came to 0 bases and at J to 7 bases, leaving 9 bases not matched to a gene. Per the authors' pipeline: It was from reference gene primer amplification that nucleated cell counts were estimated. The protocol was immunoSEQ multiplex PCR, while the TCRdb copy is restricted to in-frame clones and leaves out a portion. The DNA was the basis for D and trimming; V, J and clone size are from that table. Counted here are 65,000 to 75,000 clones, 75% occurring once; the ten biggest clones make up roughly 21%.

This clonotype was obtained from a man aged 65 to 85 with acute or convalescent COVID-19. The material sequenced was peripheral blood. The chain is built from TRBV3-1 (or the pseudogene TRBV3-2) and TRBJ2-1; 10 bases align to TRBD1. The CDR3 region is CASSQDRGTGVLNEQFF. The DNA for the CDR3 is TGTGCCAGCAGCCAAGATAGGGGGACAGGGGTTTTGAATGAGCAGTTCTTC.